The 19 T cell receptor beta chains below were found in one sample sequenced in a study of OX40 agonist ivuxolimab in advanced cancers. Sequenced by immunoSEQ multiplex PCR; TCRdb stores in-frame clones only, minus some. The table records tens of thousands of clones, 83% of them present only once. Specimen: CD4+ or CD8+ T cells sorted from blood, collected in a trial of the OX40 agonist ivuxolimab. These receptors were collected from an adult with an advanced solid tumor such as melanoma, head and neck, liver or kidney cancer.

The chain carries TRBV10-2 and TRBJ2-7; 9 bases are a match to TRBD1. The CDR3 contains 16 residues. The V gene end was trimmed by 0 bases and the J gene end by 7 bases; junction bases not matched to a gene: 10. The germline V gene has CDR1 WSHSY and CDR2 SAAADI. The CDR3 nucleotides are TGCGCCAGCAGTGAGTCGAAGGACAGGGGTTCGGGGGAGCAGTACTTC. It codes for CASSESKDRGSGEQYF.

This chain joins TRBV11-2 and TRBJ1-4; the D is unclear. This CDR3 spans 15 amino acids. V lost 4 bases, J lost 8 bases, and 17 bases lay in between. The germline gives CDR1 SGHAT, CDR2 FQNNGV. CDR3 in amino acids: CASSSPREGGEKLFF. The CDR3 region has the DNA TGTGCCAGCAGCTCCCCCCGGGAAGGCGGCGAAAAACTGTTTTTT.

CDR3 DNA sequence: TGTGCCAGCAGAGCAAGACAGATAGCCAAAAACATTCAGTACTTC. It is translated as CASRARQIAKNIQYF. V is TRBV6-5 and J is TRBJ2-4; TRBD1 might be the D (5 bases). The CDR3 loop spans 15 amino acids. V lost 6 bases and J 0 bases, leaving 12 bases between the germline ends. Per the germline V gene, CDR1 is MNHEY and CDR2 is SVGAGI.

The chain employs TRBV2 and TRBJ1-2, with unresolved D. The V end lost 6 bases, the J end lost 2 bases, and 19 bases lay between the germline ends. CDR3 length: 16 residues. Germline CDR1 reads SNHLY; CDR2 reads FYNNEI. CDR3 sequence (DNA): TGTGCCAGCAGGACCTCTCGGTTTGGGCCCAACTATGGCTACACCTTC. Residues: CASRTSRFGPNYGYTF. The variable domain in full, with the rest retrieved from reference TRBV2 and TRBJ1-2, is EPEVTQTPSHQVTQMGQEVILRCVPISNHLYFYWYRQILGQKVEFLVSFYNNEISEKSEIFDDQFSVERPDGSNFTLKIRSTKLEDSAMYFCASRTSRFGPNYGYTFGSGTRLTVV.

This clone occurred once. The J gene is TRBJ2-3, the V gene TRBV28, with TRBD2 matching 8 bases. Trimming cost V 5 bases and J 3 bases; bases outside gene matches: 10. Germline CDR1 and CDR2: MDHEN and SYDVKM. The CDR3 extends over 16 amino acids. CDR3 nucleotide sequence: TGTGCCAGCAGTCCCCTACTAGCGGTAGATACAGATACGCAGTATTTT. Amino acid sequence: CASSPLLAVDTDTQYF. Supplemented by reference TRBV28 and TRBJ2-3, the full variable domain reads DVKVTQSSRYLVKRTGEKVFLECVQDMDHENMFWYRQDPGLGLRLIYFSYDVKMKEKGDIPEGYSVSREKKERFSLILESASTNQTSMYLCASSPLLAVDTDTQYFGPGTRLTVL.

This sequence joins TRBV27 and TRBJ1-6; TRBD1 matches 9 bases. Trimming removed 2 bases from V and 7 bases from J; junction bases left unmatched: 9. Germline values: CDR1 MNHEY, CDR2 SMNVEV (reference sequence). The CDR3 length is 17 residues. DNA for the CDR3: TGTGCCAGCAGTTTACCCCGGACAGGGGTAGGAAATTCACCCCTCCACTTT. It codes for CASSLPRTGVGNSPLHF.

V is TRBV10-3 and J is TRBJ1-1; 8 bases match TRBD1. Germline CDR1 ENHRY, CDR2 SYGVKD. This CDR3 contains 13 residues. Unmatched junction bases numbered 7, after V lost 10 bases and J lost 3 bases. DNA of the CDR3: TGTGCCACCGGGACAGGTTACGACACTGAAGCTTTCTTT. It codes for CATGTGYDTEAFF.

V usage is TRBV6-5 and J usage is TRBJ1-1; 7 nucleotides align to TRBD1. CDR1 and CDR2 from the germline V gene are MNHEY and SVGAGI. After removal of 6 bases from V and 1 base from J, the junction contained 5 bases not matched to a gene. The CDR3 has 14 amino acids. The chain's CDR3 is CASRGTGENTEAFF. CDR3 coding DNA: TGTGCCAGCAGGGGAACAGGGGAGAACACTGAAGCTTTCTTT.

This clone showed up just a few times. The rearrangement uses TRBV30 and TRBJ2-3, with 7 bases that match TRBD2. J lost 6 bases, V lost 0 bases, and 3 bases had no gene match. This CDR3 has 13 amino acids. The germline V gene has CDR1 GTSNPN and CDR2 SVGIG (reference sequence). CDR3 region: CAWSVLGGDTQYF. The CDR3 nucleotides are TGTGCCTGGAGTGTACTCGGGGGGGATACGCAGTATTTT.

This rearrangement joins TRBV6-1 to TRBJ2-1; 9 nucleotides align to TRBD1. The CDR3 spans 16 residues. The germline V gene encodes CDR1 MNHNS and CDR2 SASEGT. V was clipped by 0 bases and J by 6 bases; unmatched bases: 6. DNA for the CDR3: TGTGCCAGCAGTGAAGCCGGCACAGGGGGCTTCAATGAGCAGTTCTTC. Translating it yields CASSEAGTGGFNEQFF.

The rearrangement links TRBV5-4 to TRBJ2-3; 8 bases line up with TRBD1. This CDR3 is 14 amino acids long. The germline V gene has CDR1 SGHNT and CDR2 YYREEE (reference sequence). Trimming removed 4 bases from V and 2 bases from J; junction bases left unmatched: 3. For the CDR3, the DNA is TGTGCCAGCAGCCGACAGGGGACCACAGATACGCAGTATTTT. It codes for CASSRQGTTDTQYF.

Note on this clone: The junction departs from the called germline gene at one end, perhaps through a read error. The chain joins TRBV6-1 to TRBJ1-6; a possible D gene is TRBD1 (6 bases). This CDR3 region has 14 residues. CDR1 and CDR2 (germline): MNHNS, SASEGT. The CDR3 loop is CASSEVRQVSALHF. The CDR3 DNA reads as TGTGCCAGCAGTGAAGTTCGACAGGTTTCAGCCCTCCACTTT.

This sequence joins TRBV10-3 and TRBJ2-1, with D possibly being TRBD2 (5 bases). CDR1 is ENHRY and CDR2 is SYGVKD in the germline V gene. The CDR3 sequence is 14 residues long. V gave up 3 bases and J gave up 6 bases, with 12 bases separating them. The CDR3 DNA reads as TGTGCCATCAGTGACACTAGTGCGGGCAATGAGCAGTTCTTC. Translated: CAISDTSAGNEQFF.

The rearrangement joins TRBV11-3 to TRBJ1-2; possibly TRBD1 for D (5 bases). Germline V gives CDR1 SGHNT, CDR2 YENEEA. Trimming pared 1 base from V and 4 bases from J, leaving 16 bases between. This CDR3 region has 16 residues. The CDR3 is CASSLGWPHRGYGYTF. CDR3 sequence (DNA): TGTGCCAGCAGCTTAGGTTGGCCCCATAGGGGCTATGGCTACACCTTC. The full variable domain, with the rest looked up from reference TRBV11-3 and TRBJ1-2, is EAGVVQSPRYKIIEKKQPVAFWCNPISGHNTLYWYLQNLGQGPELLIRYENEEAVDDSQLPKDRFSAERLKGVDSTLKIQPAELGDSAVYLCASSLGWPHRGYGYTFGSGTRLTVV.

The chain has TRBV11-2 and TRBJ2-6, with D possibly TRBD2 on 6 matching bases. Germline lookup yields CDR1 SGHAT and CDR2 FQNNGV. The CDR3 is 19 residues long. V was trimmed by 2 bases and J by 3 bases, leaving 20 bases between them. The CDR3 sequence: CASSLSPRGGWGGANVLTF. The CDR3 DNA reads TGTGCCAGCAGCTTATCCCCTCGTGGGGGGTGGGGTGGGGCCAACGTCCTGACTTTC.

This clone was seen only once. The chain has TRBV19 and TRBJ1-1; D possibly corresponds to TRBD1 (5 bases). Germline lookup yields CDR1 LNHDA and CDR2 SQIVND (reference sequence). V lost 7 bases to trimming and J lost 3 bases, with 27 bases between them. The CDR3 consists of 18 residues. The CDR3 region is CASTTRKGARDRDTEAFF. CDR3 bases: TGTGCCAGTACTACACGCAAGGGCGCGAGGGACCGGGACACTGAAGCTTTCTTT.

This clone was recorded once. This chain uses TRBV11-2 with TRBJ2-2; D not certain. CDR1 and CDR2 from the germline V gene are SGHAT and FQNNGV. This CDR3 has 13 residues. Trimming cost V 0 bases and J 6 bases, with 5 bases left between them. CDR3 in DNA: TGTGCCAGCAGCTTAGACGGGTCCGGGGAGCTGTTTTTT. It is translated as CASSLDGSGELFF.

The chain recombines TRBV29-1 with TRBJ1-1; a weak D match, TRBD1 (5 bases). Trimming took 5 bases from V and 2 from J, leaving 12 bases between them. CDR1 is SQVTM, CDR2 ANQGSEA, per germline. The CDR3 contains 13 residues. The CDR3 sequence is CSVRQHSNTEAFF. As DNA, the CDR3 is TGCAGCGTTCGACAGCATTCTAACACTGAAGCTTTCTTT.

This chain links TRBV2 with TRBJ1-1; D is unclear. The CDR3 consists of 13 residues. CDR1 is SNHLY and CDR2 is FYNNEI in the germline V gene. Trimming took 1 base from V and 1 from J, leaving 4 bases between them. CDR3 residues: CASSEEKNTEAFF. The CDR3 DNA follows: TGTGCCAGCAGTGAAGAGAAGAACACTGAAGCTTTCTTT.